Listed below are T cell receptor beta chains from one sample, sequenced in a study of T cells in Graves' hyperthyroidism and ophthalmopathy. Using its own MiXCR run on the multiplex PCR reads, TCRdb lists one record per CDR3 protein. The top ten hold more than 20% of the sample, which has under 450,000 distinct CDR3 sequences, roughly 12% seen once. The specimen was blood. All receptors derive from a man aged 25 to 40 with Graves' hyperthyroidism that later progressed to Graves' ophthalmopathy. The CDR3 runs from the conserved cysteine through the conserved F or W. Fields, in order: D gene, clone size, V gene, J gene, CDR3 DNA, CDR3 protein. D genes are given only for firm matches. The size field is filled for only some rows; it gives once, few, many or a size class.

TRBD1	-	TRBV6-1	TRBJ1-1	TGTGCCAGCGGCCCACGGTGGGACAGTAGGGTTGAAGCTTTCTTT	CASGPRWDSRVEAFF
-	many	TRBV5-1	TRBJ2-1	TGCGCCAGCAGCCTTCTTGGACAGAATGAGCAGTTCTTC	CASSLLGQNEQFF
-	many	TRBV14	TRBJ2-3	TGTGCCAGCAGCCAAGACACGACAGCAGATACGCAGTATTTT	CASSQDTTADTQYF
-	-	TRBV20-1	TRBJ1-2	TGCAGTAGTGTCACAGGGCCGATAGCTAACTATGGCTACACCTTC	CSSVTGPIANYGYTF
TRBD1	many	TRBV6-1	TRBJ2-7	TGTGCCAGCAGCTATCCGACAGGGTCTTACGAGCAGTACTTC	CASSYPTGSYEQYF
TRBD1	few	TRBV9	TRBJ2-7	TGTGCCAGCAGTGAAGGACAGGGGGCCTCCTACGAGCAGTACTTC	CASSEGQGASYEQYF
TRBD1	many	TRBV27	TRBJ2-7	TGTGCCAGCAGTTTGGACAGGGGTCACGAGCAGTACTTC	CASSLDRGHEQYF
TRBD1	-	TRBV11-2	TRBJ2-7	TGTGCCAGCAGCACCCCCGGGACAGGGGGCGCAAAGGCCTACGAGCAGTACTTC	CASSTPGTGGAKAYEQYF
-	many	TRBV27	TRBJ2-7	TGTGCCAGCAGTCTGAATCTATTACGGCACGAGCAGTACTTC	CASSLNLLRHEQYF
-	-	TRBV7-9	TRBJ1-2	TGTGCCAGCAGCTCCGATGGGCGCGTCTATGGCTACACCTTC	CASSSDGRVYGYTF
-	many	TRBV20-1	TRBJ1-2	TGCAGTGCCGCCGGGGGGGCGTGGTATGGCTACACCTTC	CSAAGGAWYGYTF
-	many	TRBV5-6	TRBJ2-3	TGTGCCAGCAGCTTAGTTAGCACAGATACGCAGTATTTT	CASSLVSTDTQYF
-	many	TRBV28	TRBJ2-2	TGTGCCAGCAGTCCATCGGGGAACACCGGGGAGCTGTTTTTT	CASSPSGNTGELFF
-	few	TRBV29-1	TRBJ1-1	TGCAGCGCCCGGAGTACTAACAGGGTCACTGAAGCTTTCTTT	CSARSTNRVTEAFF
-	many	TRBV30	TRBJ1-1	TGTGCCTGGAGTGGGACAGAGAACACTGAAGCTTTCTTT	CAWSGTENTEAFF
TRBD1	-	TRBV24-1	TRBJ2-1	TGTGCCACCAGTGCGATCCGGGACAGGGGGTTCAATGAGCAGTTCTTC	CATSAIRDRGFNEQFF
-	many	TRBV2	TRBJ1-6	TGTGCCAGCAGTGAAGACCCCCCCAGAGATAATTCACCCCTCCACTTT	CASSEDPPRDNSPLHF
-	-	TRBV29-1	TRBJ1-6	TGCAGCGTTGTCCCCACAGGAGGTAATTCACCCCTCCACTTT	CSVVPTGGNSPLHF
-	many	TRBV2	TRBJ1-1	TGTGCCAGCGGACGACACCTGAACACTGAAGCTTTCTTT	CASGRHLNTEAFF
-	many	TRBV7-9	TRBJ2-7	TGTGCCAGCAGCTTAGGATCCGGACAGAAGATTTACGAGCAGTACTTC	CASSLGSGQKIYEQYF
TRBD1	many	TRBV6-1	TRBJ2-7	TGTGCCACCAAGGACAGGGATGGCTCCTACGAGCAGTACTTC	CATKDRDGSYEQYF
-	many	TRBV28	TRBJ1-1	TGTGCCAGCACCCCCTGGGGGGGCGGCACTGAAGCTTTCTTT	CASTPWGGGTEAFF
TRBD1	-	TRBV15	TRBJ2-7	TGTGCCACCAGCAGGGACACGGGACAGGGAACCTACGAGCAGTACTTC	CATSRDTGQGTYEQYF
-	many	TRBV5-1	TRBJ1-6	TGCGCCAGCAGCTCTGCTTTGGGCCGGGAAAATTCACCCCTCCACTTT	CASSSALGRENSPLHF
-	many	TRBV10-3	TRBJ1-5	TGTGCCATTTCAGACAGAGAAGGACAGCCCCAGCATTTT	CAISDREGQPQHF
-	many	TRBV28	TRBJ2-5	TGTGCCAGCCGCGGCCCACAAGAGACCCAGTACTTC	CASRGPQETQYF
-	-	TRBV7-2	TRBJ1-6	TGTGCCAGCAGCTTAGTTGGACAGAATAATTCACCCCTCCACTTT	CASSLVGQNNSPLHF
-	many	TRBV7-9	TRBJ2-2	TGTGCCAGCAGCTCCTACGCCGTGGACACCGGGGAGCTGTTTTTT	CASSSYAVDTGELFF
TRBD2	many	TRBV27	TRBJ2-7	TGTGCCAGCAGTTCCGTCGGGGGGGTAATAAACGAGCAGTACTTC	CASSSVGGVINEQYF
-	many	TRBV3-1	TRBJ1-4	TGTGCCAGCAGCCAAGAACGAAAACTGTTTTTT	CASSQERKLFF
-	many	TRBV7-8	TRBJ2-7	TGTGCCAGCAGCAGCCGGGCGGAAACCTACGAGCAGTACTTC	CASSSRAETYEQYF
-	many	TRBV28	TRBJ1-4	TGTGCCAGCAGTTTGCGGGCCGGACAGAATGAAAAACTGTTTTTT	CASSLRAGQNEKLFF
TRBD1	few	TRBV28	TRBJ2-7	TGTGCCAGCAGCTTTGACAGGGACTACGAGCAGTACTTC	CASSFDRDYEQYF
-	many	TRBV28	TRBJ2-1	TGTGCCAGCAGCTATCCCCCTGAGGGAGGCGACGGTGAGCAGTTCTTC	CASSYPPEGGDGEQFF
-	many	TRBV12-3/TRBV12-4	TRBJ2-7	TGTGCCAGCAGTTATGACATTTACGAGCAGTACTTC	CASSYDIYEQYF
TRBD2	many	TRBV10-2	TRBJ2-5	TGCGCCAGCAGTGAAAATCTGGCGGGGGGGCCGTTTGAGACCCAGTACTTC	CASSENLAGGPFETQYF
TRBD1	many	TRBV5-5	TRBJ1-5	TGTGCCAGCAGCTTGAGACAGGGGAACAATCAGCCCCAGCATTTT	CASSLRQGNNQPQHF
TRBD2	-	TRBV3-1	TRBJ2-5	TGTGCCAGCAGCCAACCGATCCGGGGGGGTCGAGAGACCCAGTACTTC	CASSQPIRGGRETQYF
-	few	TRBV14	TRBJ2-5	TGTGCCAGCAGCCACTGGGGGGGCGAGGAGACCCAGTACTTC	CASSHWGGEETQYF
TRBD2	few	TRBV5-5	TRBJ2-5	TGTGCCAGCAGCTTGCGGGCGGGAGTGTACCAAGAGACCCAGTACTTC	CASSLRAGVYQETQYF
-	many	TRBV6-1	TRBJ1-2	TGTGCCAGCAGATACTCAGTCTTCTATGGCTACACCTTC	CASRYSVFYGYTF
-	many	TRBV20-1	TRBJ2-3	TGCAGTGCCCACGGGGCAGATACGCAGTATTTT	CSAHGADTQYF